The source of this T cell receptor (beta chain) is a study of CD8 T cells in Susac syndrome. The study, taken as a whole, reports: As the study acknowledged, the number of individuals who were part of its TCR sequencing and HLA analysis was relatively small. When the CD4+ T cell repertoires of patients with Susac syndrome were examined, they did not show any clonal expansion.

Worth noting for this clonotype: Its antigen is currently unknown.

Random hexamers were used to reverse transcribe an amount of roughly 0.45 to 1 ug RNA. The authors amplified TCR beta CDR3 across 54 Vbeta and 13 Jbeta using immunoSEQ multiplex PCR. TCRdb processed the immunoSEQ multiplex PCR reads anew with MiXCR; each CDR3 protein has one entry. Of roughly 190,000 distinct CDR3 sequences in the sample, 90% to 97% were seen once. This CDR3 spans 18 amino acids. The germline CDR1 and CDR2 sequences are GTSNPN and SVGIG (reference sequence). V was shortened by 2 bases and J by 4 bases, with 27 bases between the two germline ends. FACS enriched CD8+ TEMRA cells, while bulk CD8+ and CD4+ were negatively isolated.

V gene TRBV30 combines with J gene TRBJ2-7; the D call may be TRBD1 or TRBD2 (8 bases each). This TCR was sampled from a human donor with Susac syndrome. Input material: CD4+ T cells from PBMCs. CDR3 coding DNA: TGTGCCTGGAGTCCCGGGGACAGGATCTCGGGACTAGGTTACGAGCAGTACTTC. Protein: CAWSPGDRISGLGYEQYF.